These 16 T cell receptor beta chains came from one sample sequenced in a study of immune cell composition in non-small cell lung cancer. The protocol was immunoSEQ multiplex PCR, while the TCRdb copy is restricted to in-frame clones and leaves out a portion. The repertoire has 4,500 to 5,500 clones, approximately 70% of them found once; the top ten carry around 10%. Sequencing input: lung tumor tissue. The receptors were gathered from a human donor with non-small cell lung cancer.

CDR3 sequence reads: CSVGTVFHGVYEQYF. In DNA, the CDR3 is TGCAGCGTCGGGACAGTCTTTCACGGGGTTTACGAGCAGTACTTC. This chain joins TRBV29-1 and TRBJ2-7; TRBD1 matches at 7 bases. The length of the CDR3 is 15 residues. V was clipped by 6 bases and J by 4 bases; unmatched bases: 15. Germline lookup yields CDR1 SQVTM and CDR2 ANQGSEA.

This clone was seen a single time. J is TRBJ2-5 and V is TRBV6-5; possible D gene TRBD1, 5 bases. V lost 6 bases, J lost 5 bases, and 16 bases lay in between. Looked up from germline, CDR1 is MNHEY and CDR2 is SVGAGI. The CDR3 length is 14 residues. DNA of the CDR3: TGTGCCAGCAGCCCACCCCAGGGTAAGGAGACCCAGTACTTC. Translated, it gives CASSPPQGKETQYF.

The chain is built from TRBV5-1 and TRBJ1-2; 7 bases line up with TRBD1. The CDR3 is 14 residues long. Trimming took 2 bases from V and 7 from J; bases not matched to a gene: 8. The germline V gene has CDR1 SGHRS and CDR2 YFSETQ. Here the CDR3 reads CASSFDRVRSGYTF. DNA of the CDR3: TGCGCCAGCAGCTTCGACAGGGTGAGGAGTGGCTACACCTTC.

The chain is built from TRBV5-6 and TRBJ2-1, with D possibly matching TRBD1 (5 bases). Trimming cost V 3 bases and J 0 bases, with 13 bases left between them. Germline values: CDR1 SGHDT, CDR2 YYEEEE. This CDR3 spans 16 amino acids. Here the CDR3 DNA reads TGTGCCAGCAGCTCCAGGACAACCGGCTCCTACAATGAGCAGTTCTTC. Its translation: CASSSRTTGSYNEQFF.

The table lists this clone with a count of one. The CDR3 is CASSEIREETQYF. The CDR3 DNA follows: TGTGCCAGCAGTGAGATACGCGAGGAGACCCAGTACTTC. The V call is TRBV6-1, the J call TRBJ2-5; D remains ambiguous. The V gene's germline CDR1 is MNHNS and CDR2 SASEGT. The CDR3 is made up of 13 amino acids. V was clipped by 3 bases and J by 5 bases, with 10 bases between them.

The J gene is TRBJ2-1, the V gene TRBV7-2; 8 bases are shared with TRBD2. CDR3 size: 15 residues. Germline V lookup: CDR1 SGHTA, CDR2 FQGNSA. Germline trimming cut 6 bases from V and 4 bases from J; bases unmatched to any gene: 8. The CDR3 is CASRDKAGVYNEQFF. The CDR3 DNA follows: TGTGCCAGCAGGGATAAAGCGGGAGTGTACAATGAGCAGTTCTTC.

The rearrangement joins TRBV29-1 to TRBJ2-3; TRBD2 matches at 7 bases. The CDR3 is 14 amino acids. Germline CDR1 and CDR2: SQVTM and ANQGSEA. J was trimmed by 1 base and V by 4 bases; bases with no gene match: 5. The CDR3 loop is CSVARGEGTDTQYF. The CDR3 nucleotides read TGCAGCGTTGCTCGGGGGGAGGGCACAGATACGCAGTATTTT.

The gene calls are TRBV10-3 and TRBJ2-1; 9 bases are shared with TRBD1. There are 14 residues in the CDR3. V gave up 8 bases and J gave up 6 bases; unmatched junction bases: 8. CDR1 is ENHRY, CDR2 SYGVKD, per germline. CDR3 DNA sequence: TGTGCCATCTGGGGGACAGGGATCGGCAATGAGCAGTTCTTC. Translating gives CAIWGTGIGNEQFF.

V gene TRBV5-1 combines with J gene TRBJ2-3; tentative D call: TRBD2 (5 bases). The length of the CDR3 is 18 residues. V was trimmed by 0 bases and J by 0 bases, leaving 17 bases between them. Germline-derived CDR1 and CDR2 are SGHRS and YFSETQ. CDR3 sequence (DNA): TGCGCCAGCAGCTTGGGTCGCTTAGCGAGGTTTAGCACAGATACGCAGTATTTT. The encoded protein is CASSLGRLARFSTDTQYF.

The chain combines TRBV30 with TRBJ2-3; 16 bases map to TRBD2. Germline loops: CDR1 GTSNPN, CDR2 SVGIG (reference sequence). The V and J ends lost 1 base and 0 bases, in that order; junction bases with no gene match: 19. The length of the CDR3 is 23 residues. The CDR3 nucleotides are TGTGCCTGGAGTGGTCCGATAAGACGGGGGACTAGCGGGAGGGCCCCTAGCACAGATACGCAGTATTTT. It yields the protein CAWSGPIRRGTSGRAPSTDTQYF.

CDR3 amino acids: CASSYSSAALYGYTF. In DNA form, the CDR3 reads TGTGCCAGCAGTTACTCAAGCGCAGCGCTCTATGGCTACACCTTC. J is TRBJ1-2 and V is TRBV6-5; D remains ambiguous. CDR1 and CDR2 from the germline V gene are MNHEY and SVGAGI. The CDR3 is 15 amino acids. Deletions cut 0 bases from V and 4 bases from J, with 12 bases between.

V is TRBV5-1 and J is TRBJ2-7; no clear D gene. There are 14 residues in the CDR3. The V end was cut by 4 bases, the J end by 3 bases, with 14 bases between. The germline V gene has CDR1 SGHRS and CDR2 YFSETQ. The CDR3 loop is CASSPGAPHYEQYF. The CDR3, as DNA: TGCGCCAGCAGCCCGGGTGCCCCTCACTACGAGCAGTACTTC.

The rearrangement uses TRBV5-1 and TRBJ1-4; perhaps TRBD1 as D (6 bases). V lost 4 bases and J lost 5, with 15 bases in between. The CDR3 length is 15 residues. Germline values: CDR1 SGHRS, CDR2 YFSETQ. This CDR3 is CASSLTGQTNEKLFF. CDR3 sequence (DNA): TGCGCCAGCAGCCTTACAGGGCAAACGAATGAAAAACTGTTTTTT.

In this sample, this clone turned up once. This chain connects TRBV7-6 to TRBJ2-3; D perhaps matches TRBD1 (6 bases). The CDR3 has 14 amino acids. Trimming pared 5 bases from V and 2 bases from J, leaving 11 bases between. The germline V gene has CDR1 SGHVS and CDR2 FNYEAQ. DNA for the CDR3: TGTGCCAGCAGCACCCGGACAGCCACAGATACGCAGTATTTT. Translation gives CASSTRTATDTQYF.

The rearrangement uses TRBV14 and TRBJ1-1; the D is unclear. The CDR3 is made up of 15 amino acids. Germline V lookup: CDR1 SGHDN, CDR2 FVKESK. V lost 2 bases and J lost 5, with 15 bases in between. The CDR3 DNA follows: TGTGCCAGCAGCCAATTGCTAGGAGGCGGGACTGAAGCTTTCTTT. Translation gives CASSQLLGGGTEAFF.

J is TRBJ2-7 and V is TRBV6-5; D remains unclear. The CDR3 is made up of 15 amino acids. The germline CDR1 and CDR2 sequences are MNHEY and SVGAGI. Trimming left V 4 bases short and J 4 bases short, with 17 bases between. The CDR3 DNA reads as TGTGCCAGCAGTTCTCGAGGAGAGTCTTCGTACGAGCAGTACTTC. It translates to CASSSRGESSYEQYF.